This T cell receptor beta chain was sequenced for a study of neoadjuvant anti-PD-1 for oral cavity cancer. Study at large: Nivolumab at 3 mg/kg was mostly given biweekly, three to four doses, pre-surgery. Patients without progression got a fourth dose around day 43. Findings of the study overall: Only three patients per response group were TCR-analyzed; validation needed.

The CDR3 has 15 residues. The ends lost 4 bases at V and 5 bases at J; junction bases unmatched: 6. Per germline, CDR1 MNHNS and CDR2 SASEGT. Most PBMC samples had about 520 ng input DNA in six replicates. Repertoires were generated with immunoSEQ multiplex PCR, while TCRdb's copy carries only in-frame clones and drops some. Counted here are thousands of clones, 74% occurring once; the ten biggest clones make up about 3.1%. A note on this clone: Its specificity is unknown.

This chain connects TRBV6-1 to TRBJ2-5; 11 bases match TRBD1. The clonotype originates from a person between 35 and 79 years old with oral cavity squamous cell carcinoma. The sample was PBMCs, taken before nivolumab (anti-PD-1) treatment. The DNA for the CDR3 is TGTGCCAGCAGTGCCCGGGACAGGGGGTCTGAGACCCAGTACTTC. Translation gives CASSARDRGSETQYF.